Sequencing of this TCR beta chain was carried out in a study of blood T cells in healthy people across ages. Study-level background: Template switching captured about one barcoded beta molecule per two T cells.

With regard to this clonotype: The antigen is not known.

For the second PCR, which ran for roughly 7 to 11 cycles, a sample-barcoded 5' primer and a J-beta primer mix were used. Every single cDNA molecule received a tag from a template-switch adaptor with 12 random nucleotides. From the 5' RACE reads, TCRdb called clonotypes with MiXCR, one entry per CDR3 protein. The sample consists of under 1,000,000 distinct CDR3 sequences, 35% to 50% of them appearing once. Overall study findings and caveats: Unsorted PBMC material precluded a definitive naive versus antigen-experienced comparison.

This CDR3 contains 11 residues. V gave up 1 base and J gave up 6 bases, with 3 bases separating them. From germline, CDR1 is SQVTM and CDR2 ANQGSEA. Extraction of total RNA produced a minimum of 5 micrograms from each sample. Sequencing input: blood. The rearrangement joins TRBV29-1 to TRBJ1-4, with unresolved D. The TCR comes from a man aged 80 or over in good health. The CDR3 nucleotides are TGCAGCGTTGAAGGGGATGAAAAACTGTTTTTT. Translating it yields CSVEGDEKLFF.